This T cell receptor (beta chain) was recovered during a study of Tregs in tolerant kidney transplant recipients. The wider study: FACS sorting followed a roughly six-day coculture of CFSE-labeled recipient PBMCs with irradiated graft donor PBMCs.

As concerns this clone: The antigen is not known.

The assay was immunoSEQ multiplex PCR, and TCRdb's table has in-frame clones only and misses some. This sample yields 1,500 to 2,000 clones, of which approximately 68% are seen a single time; about 4.5% belongs to the top ten. Study conclusions and caveats: Few patients were studied, so findings need validation in larger groups.

The CDR3 is made up of 15 amino acids. V lost 1 base and J 0 bases, leaving 9 bases between the germline ends. CDR1 is MGHDK, CDR2 SYGVNS, per germline. The TCR sequence derives from a human donor in good health. The specimen was CD8+ T cells from blood cultured with allogeneic cells. The chain uses TRBV25-1 and TRBJ2-5; D remains unclear. The CDR3 reads CASSEWLEYQETQYF. The CDR3 DNA reads as TGTGCCAGCAGTGAATGGTTAGAATACCAAGAGACCCAGTACTTC.